This is a list of T cell receptor beta chains from one sample in a study of PD-L1 blockade in urothelial cancer. Data came from immunoSEQ multiplex PCR; TCRdb stores just in-frame clones and leaves some out. Of about 53,000 clones listed, around 88% are singletons. Specimen: PBMCs, collected around atezolizumab (anti-PD-L1) treatment. All receptors come from a woman aged 60-75 years with urothelial cancer. The CDR3 runs from the conserved cysteine through the conserved F or W. The D gene is left open where the match is weak. Only some rows state a clone size, as once, few, many or a class for expanded clones.

size,J,D,V,DNA,CDR3
.,TRBJ2-2,.,TRBV27,TGTGCCAGCAGTTCGGTCGAGGGCACCGGGGAGCTGTTTTTT,CASSSVEGTGELFF
.,TRBJ1-2,.,TRBV10-3,TGTGCCATCAGTGAGTCGGAGAGCTACACCTTC,CAISESESYTF
.,TRBJ2-5,.,TRBV23-1,TGCGCCAGCAGTCAATCGTTGATAGTCAGGGCCGTTAGGGCAACGACCCAAGAGACCCAGTACTTC,CASSQSLIVRAVRATTQETQYF
.,TRBJ2-5,.,TRBV27,TGTGCCAGCAGTCCCTGGGCGGGTGGAGATGGGACCCAGTACTTC,CASSPWAGGDGTQYF
.,TRBJ1-3,.,TRBV5-1,TGCGCCAGCAGCTTGTCCGGTGGCTCTGGAAACACCATATATTTT,CASSLSGGSGNTIYF
.,TRBJ2-7,.,TRBV19,TGTGCCAGTAGTATCAACAGGGTGGGCGAGCAGTACTTC,CASSINRVGEQYF
.,TRBJ1-1,.,TRBV28,TGTGCCAGCAGTTTAGGACAATTTGAAGCTTTCTTT,CASSLGQFEAFF
.,TRBJ2-7,TRBD2,TRBV27,TGTGCCAGCAGTTTACGTCGGCTAGCGGGAGGAAAGGAGCAGTACTTC,CASSLRRLAGGKEQYF
.,TRBJ2-2,.,TRBV5-6,TGTGCCAGCAGCCTCAGGTGGATTTTTGGGGAGCTGTTTTTT,CASSLRWIFGELFF
.,TRBJ1-2,TRBD1,TRBV29-1,TGCAGCGTTGAAGATTTTGACAGGGGCGTCTCAAACTATGGCTACACCTTC,CSVEDFDRGVSNYGYTF
.,TRBJ2-1,.,TRBV9,TGTGCCAGCAGCGTAGGTGGCACCTACAATGAGCAGTTCTTC,CASSVGGTYNEQFF
.,TRBJ2-3,TRBD2,TRBV28,TGTGCCAGCAGTTCCAGACTAGCGGCGACGATAACCCTTAGCACAGATACGCAGTATTTT,CASSSRLAATITLSTDTQYF
.,TRBJ2-1,.,TRBV2,TGTGCCAGCAGTGAACTACAGAGCTCCTACAATGAGCAGTTCTTC,CASSELQSSYNEQFF
.,TRBJ1-2,TRBD1,TRBV18,TGTGCCAGCTCACCTTACGACCTTTATGACAGGGCTGGCTATGGCTACACCTTC,CASSPYDLYDRAGYGYTF
.,TRBJ2-5,TRBD2,TRBV5-1,TGCGCCAGCAATCCTAGCGGGAGCCAAGAGACCCAGTACTTC,CASNPSGSQETQYF
.,TRBJ1-2,.,TRBV2,TGTGCCAGCAGTGAGGGCAGGGTAAATGGCTACACCTTC,CASSEGRVNGYTF
.,TRBJ2-5,TRBD1,TRBV10-3,TGTGCCATCAGTGAGTCTCGGACAGGGGAAGAGACCCAGTACTTC,CAISESRTGEETQYF
.,TRBJ2-3,TRBD1,TRBV11-2,TGTGCCAGCAAGAATTACGGGACAGCTCTTCTAGGGGGCACAGATACGCAGTATTTT,CASKNYGTALLGGTDTQYF
once,TRBJ2-5,.,TRBV2,TGTGCCAGCAGCATGCAAGAGACCCAGTACTTC,CASSMQETQYF
.,TRBJ2-1,TRBD2,TRBV4-1,TGCGCCAGCAGCTCCGGGCCGGGGGGTCCCAATGAGCAGTTCTTC,CASSSGPGGPNEQFF
.,TRBJ1-2,.,TRBV6-5,TGTGCCAGCAGTTACATCAGGATTACCGGTAACTATGGCTACACCTTC,CASSYIRITGNYGYTF
.,TRBJ2-7,.,TRBV5-5,TGTGCCAGCAGCCTCCAGGGTGTCTACGAGCAGTACTTC,CASSLQGVYEQYF
.,TRBJ1-2,TRBD1,TRBV28,TGTGCCAGCTCCGGGACAGCCACCTATGGCTACACCTTC,CASSGTATYGYTF
.,TRBJ2-1,TRBD1,TRBV4-1,TGCGCCAGCAGCCAATTGGGGACAGGGGGTCTTGATGAGCAGTTCTTC,CASSQLGTGGLDEQFF
.,TRBJ2-5,TRBD2,TRBV6-6,TGTGCCACCGAGGGACTAGCGTACCAAGAGACCCAGTACTTC,CATEGLAYQETQYF
.,TRBJ2-2,TRBD2,TRBV5-6,TGTGCCAGCAGCAAGCGGGAGGGTACCGGGGAGCTGTTTTTT,CASSKREGTGELFF
.,TRBJ2-7,TRBD2,TRBV27,TGTGCCAGCAGTCCGTTAGCGGGATCGAGCTCCTACGAGCAGTACTTC,CASSPLAGSSSYEQYF
.,TRBJ1-1,.,TRBV14,TGTGCCAGCAGCCCCGCCTGGGAAGGGGCTGAAGCTTTCTTT,CASSPAWEGAEAFF
.,TRBJ1-5,TRBD1,TRBV18,TGTGCCAGCTCACAGCACAGGGGAGATCAGCCCCAGCATTTT,CASSQHRGDQPQHF
.,TRBJ2-5,.,TRBV20-1,TGCAGTGCTGCAGGGGAAGAGACCCAGTACTTC,CSAAGEETQYF
.,TRBJ2-1,TRBD1,TRBV7-2,TGTGCCAGCAGCATTGACAGGGGTTCCTACAATGAGCAGTTCTTC,CASSIDRGSYNEQFF
.,TRBJ1-3,.,TRBV7-2,TGTGCCAGCAGCTCAAACCCGACATCGGCGCTTTTCTCTGGAAACACCATATATTTT,CASSSNPTSALFSGNTIYF
.,TRBJ2-7,.,TRBV7-2,TGTGCCAGCAGCTTACAGTTCGGGGTTGGCCCAACCTCCTACGAGCAGTACTTC,CASSLQFGVGPTSYEQYF
.,TRBJ1-2,.,TRBV7-9,TGTGCCAGCAGCATACAAGATCTCTATGGCTACACCTTC,CASSIQDLYGYTF
.,TRBJ2-1,TRBD2,TRBV5-1,TGCGCCAGCCAAGGGACTAGCGGGAGCTCCTACAATGAGCAGTTCTTC,CASQGTSGSSYNEQFF
.,TRBJ2-7,.,TRBV15,TGTGCCACCAGCAGAGATCACCTTCCCCTAGGCGAGCAGTACTTC,CATSRDHLPLGEQYF
.,TRBJ2-5,.,TRBV7-2,TGTGCCAGCAGCTTAGAACTAGTGGAGACCCAGTACTTC,CASSLELVETQYF
once,TRBJ1-2,.,TRBV28,TGTGCCAGCAGTCGGACAGCACTAAACTATGGCTACACCTTC,CASSRTALNYGYTF
.,TRBJ2-1,.,TRBV19,TGTGCCAGTAGTACCTTTCTAGCGAGTACCTACAATGAGCAGTTCTTC,CASSTFLASTYNEQFF
.,TRBJ1-4,TRBD1,TRBV7-6,TGTGCCAGCAGCTGGACAGGGACTAATGAAAAACTGTTTTTT,CASSWTGTNEKLFF
.,TRBJ1-2,.,TRBV5-1,TGCGCCAGCAGCTTGGCTCGTCGGAGCCCGTATGGCTACACCTTC,CASSLARRSPYGYTF
.,TRBJ1-6,.,TRBV18,TGTGCCAGCTCACCACTTTGGGGGCGCGAAGGTTCACCCCTCCACTTT,CASSPLWGREGSPLHF
.,TRBJ2-3,.,TRBV7-2,TGTGCCAGCAGCCTAACCTCTGATACGCAGTATTTT,CASSLTSDTQYF
once,TRBJ2-2,.,TRBV6-5,TGTGCCACCGAACGGGGGACCGGGGAGCTGTTTTTT,CATERGTGELFF
.,TRBJ2-5,.,TRBV18,TGTGCCAGCTCCCCAAGGGCCAGGGCAGAGACCCAGTACTTC,CASSPRARAETQYF
once,TRBJ2-1,TRBD2,TRBV28,TGTGCCAGCAGTCCACCGGGACTAGCAAACAATGAGCAGTTCTTC,CASSPPGLANNEQFF
.,TRBJ1-2,.,TRBV9,TGTGCCAGCAGCGTAGGGGGCAGGTCTAACTATGGCTACACCTTC,CASSVGGRSNYGYTF
.,TRBJ1-1,.,TRBV10-1,TGCGCCAGCAGTGAGTCGACTCAGGGTGGAACGGTCGGAGCTTTCTTT,CASSESTQGGTVGAFF
.,TRBJ2-2,TRBD1,TRBV12-5,TGTGCTAGTGGCACACAGGGGGCCGGGGAGCTGTTTTTT,CASGTQGAGELFF
.,TRBJ2-2,TRBD2,TRBV10-3,TGTGCCATCAGTGACCAGCGGGAGACCGGGGAGCTGTTTTTT,CAISDQRETGELFF
.,TRBJ1-2,TRBD1,TRBV6-7,TGTGCCAGCAGTCCGACTCCGGGACAGCTTAACTATGGCTACACCTTC,CASSPTPGQLNYGYTF
.,TRBJ2-7,TRBD2,TRBV19,TGTGCCAGTAGTATACGGACTAGCGGAGCCTACGAGCAGTACTTC,CASSIRTSGAYEQYF
.,TRBJ1-1,TRBD1,TRBV9,TGTGCCAGCAGCGTTGAGGGGGCGGGGAACACTGAAGCTTTCTTT,CASSVEGAGNTEAFF
.,TRBJ1-5,.,TRBV7-2,TGTGCCAGCAGCCCTAACACGGGATGGGGATATAGCAATCAGCCCCAGCATTTT,CASSPNTGWGYSNQPQHF
.,TRBJ1-5,.,TRBV18,TGTGCCAGCTCACCACGGGGGCAGAGGGATCAGCCCCAGCATTTT,CASSPRGQRDQPQHF
.,TRBJ2-3,.,TRBV7-2,TGTGCCAGCAGCCCCAGATCCAAAGTCCCAGATACGCAGTATTTT,CASSPRSKVPDTQYF
.,TRBJ2-7,.,TRBV5-1,TGCGCCAGCAGCTTCTCCGGGGGGCTGTCCTACGAGCAGTACTTC,CASSFSGGLSYEQYF
.,TRBJ2-5,.,TRBV10-2,TGCGCCAGCAGCACACCGGGAAGACAAGAGACCCAGTACTTC,CASSTPGRQETQYF
.,TRBJ1-2,TRBD1,TRBV5-4,TGTGCCAGCAGCTGGGACAGGAATGACTATGGCTACACCTTC,CASSWDRNDYGYTF
.,TRBJ1-5,TRBD1,TRBV6-5,TGTGCCAGCAGTTCTCAGGGGGCAAGCAATCAGCCCCAGCATTTT,CASSSQGASNQPQHF